The 30 T cell receptor beta chains reported below all come from one sample, sequenced in a study of cytomegalovirus exposure and HLA in healthy donors. Both 60 Vbeta primers and 13 Jbeta primers went into the PCR. Repertoires were generated with immunoSEQ multiplex PCR, while TCRdb's copy carries only in-frame clones and drops some. The sample includes 120,000 to 150,000 clones, roughly 80% of them seen just once. The source material was PBMCs. The source of these receptors is a woman in her twenties or thirties in good health and CMV-seronegative.

This chain uses TRBV6-6 with TRBJ2-5; D is unresolved. The CDR3 is made up of 13 amino acids. CDR1 and CDR2 (germline): MNHNY, SVGAGI (reference sequence). The germline V and J ends were trimmed by 2 bases and 2 bases, with 6 bases remaining between them. The chain's CDR3 is CASSYGQQETQYF. The CDR3 DNA reads as TGTGCCAGCAGTTACGGCCAGCAAGAGACCCAGTACTTC.

The J gene is TRBJ2-1, the V gene TRBV29-1; D not resolved. The germline CDR1 and CDR2 sequences are SQVTM and ANQGSEA. The CDR3 consists of 13 residues. DNA for the CDR3: TGCACCACCAGCGCTTATGGATACAATGAGCAGTTCTTC. Translation gives CTTSAYGYNEQFF.

This rearrangement joins TRBV5-1 to TRBJ2-1, with D possibly TRBD2 on 7 matching bases. Per the germline V gene, CDR1 is SGHRS and CDR2 is YFSETQ. V lost 3 bases and J lost 4, with 14 bases in between. The CDR3 sequence is 15 residues long. The CDR3 reads CASSWGGGDYNEQFF. CDR3 bases: TGCGCCAGCAGCTGGGGAGGGGGGGATTACAATGAGCAGTTCTTC. Filled out from reference TRBV5-1 and TRBJ2-1, the complete variable domain reads KAGVTQTPRYLIKTRGQQVTLSCSPISGHRSVSWYQQTPGQGLQFLFEYFSETQRNKGNFPGRFSGRQFSNSRSEMNVSTLELGDSALYLCASSWGGGDYNEQFFGPGTRLTVL.

The rearrangement joins TRBV10-3 to TRBJ1-2; tentative D call: TRBD1 (6 bases). Trimming left V 1 base short and J 8 bases short, with 11 bases between. This CDR3 is 13 amino acids long. Germline V lookup: CDR1 ENHRY, CDR2 SYGVKD. CDR3 nucleotides: TGTGCCATCAGTGAGTTTACAGGGCAGGGCTACACCTTC. Translating gives CAISEFTGQGYTF.

This clone was counted a few times. This chain links TRBV5-6 with TRBJ2-3, with a weak D call TRBD1 (5 bases). Germline V gene data show CDR1 as SGHDT and CDR2 as YYEEEE. The CDR3 runs to 16 residues. V lost 6 bases and J 0 bases, leaving 17 bases between the germline ends. CDR3 loop: CASNTALRGSTDTQYF. The CDR3, as DNA: TGTGCCAGCAACACCGCCCTAAGGGGTAGCACAGATACGCAGTATTTT.

This CDR3 is CASSLEGLAGYNEQFF. CDR3 bases: TGTGCCAGCAGCTTGGAGGGTCTAGCGGGGTACAATGAGCAGTTCTTC. The J gene is TRBJ2-1, the V gene TRBV5-4, with TRBD2 matching 9 bases. The CDR3 is 16 residues long. Germline V gives CDR1 SGHNT, CDR2 YYREEE (reference sequence). V gave up 0 bases and J gave up 4 bases; unmatched junction bases: 5.

Here the CDR3 reads CASTWGDYNSPLHF. CDR3 nucleotide sequence: TGTGCCAGCACCTGGGGGGATTATAATTCACCCCTCCACTTT. The chain links TRBV2 to TRBJ1-6, with D possibly being TRBD1 (5 bases). The V end lost 7 bases, the J end lost 4 bases, and 11 bases lay between the germline ends. Germline CDR1 SNHLY, CDR2 FYNNEI. The CDR3 consists of 14 residues.

The chain combines TRBV29-1 with TRBJ1-2, with D uncertain. CDR1 is SQVTM and CDR2 is ANQGSEA in the germline V gene. The CDR3 length is 12 residues. V shed 4 bases and J shed 7 bases, with 13 bases lying between them. The CDR3, as DNA: TGCAGCGTTGTTGCAGGATACGGTGGCTACACCTTC. Residues: CSVVAGYGGYTF.

The gene calls are TRBV29-1 and TRBJ2-1, with 12 bases matching TRBD2. The CDR3 runs 15 residues. With 1 base clipped from V and 7 bases from J, the junction kept 5 bases outside the gene matches. Per germline, CDR1 SQVTM and CDR2 ANQGSEA. The CDR3 is CSVEGLAGGWNEQFF. The CDR3 nucleotides read TGCAGCGTTGAAGGGCTAGCGGGAGGGTGGAATGAGCAGTTCTTC.

The chain links TRBV27 to TRBJ2-3; 10 positions match TRBD2. CDR3 length equals 14 residues. Germline CDR1 is MNHEY and CDR2 is SMNVEV (reference sequence). The V segment lost 8 bases and the J segment 4 bases; nucleotides outside the gene matches: 6. CDR3 amino acids: CASQKREGPDTQYF. The CDR3 DNA sequence: TGTGCCAGCCAGAAGCGGGAGGGCCCAGATACGCAGTATTTT.

The chain uses TRBV11-2 and TRBJ2-3, with D tentatively TRBD1 (6 bases). The germline V and J ends were trimmed by 5 bases and 3 bases, with 21 bases remaining between them. Germline CDR1 SGHAT, CDR2 FQNNGV. The CDR3 consists of 17 residues. CDR3 sequence reads: CASSPNKGTPKTDTQYF. As DNA, the CDR3 is TGTGCCAGCAGCCCGAACAAGGGGACACCCAAAACAGATACGCAGTATTTT. The full variable domain, its missing parts supplied by reference TRBV11-2 and TRBJ2-3, is EAGVAQSPRYKIIEKRQSVAFWCNPISGHATLYWYQQILGQGPKLLIQFQNNGVVDDSQLPKDRFSAERLKGVDSTLKIQPAKLEDSAVYLCASSPNKGTPKTDTQYFGPGTRLTVL.

Only a few counts were recorded for this clone. V usage is TRBV5-4 and J usage is TRBJ2-2; tentative D call: TRBD1 (6 bases). V gave up 0 bases and J gave up 4 bases, with 16 bases separating them. Germline CDR1 SGHNT, CDR2 YYREEE (reference sequence). There are 17 residues in the CDR3. The CDR3 DNA is TGTGCCAGCAGCTTGGGTGGATACAGGGTGGTCACCGGGGAGCTGTTTTTT. The encoded protein is CASSLGGYRVVTGELFF.

J is TRBJ2-1 and V is TRBV25-1; D perhaps matches TRBD2 (6 bases). Germline CDR1 and CDR2: MGHDK and SYGVNS. There are 13 residues in the CDR3. V was cut by 3 bases and J by 9 bases, with 12 bases left in between. The CDR3 region is CASSETSLPEQFF. Here the CDR3 DNA reads TGTGCCAGCAGTGAGACTAGTCTGCCTGAGCAGTTCTTC.

The V gene is TRBV19, the J gene TRBJ1-5, with 9 bases that match TRBD1. Germline V gene lookup returns CDR1 LNHDA and CDR2 SQIVND (reference sequence). Trimming cost V 5 bases and J 6 bases; bases outside gene matches: 11. This CDR3 contains 16 residues. The CDR3 DNA is TGTGCCAGTAGTCCCCGGACAGGGGATAATAGTCAGCCCCAGCATTTT. Protein sequence: CASSPRTGDNSQPQHF. Variable domain in full (rest from reference TRBV19 and TRBJ1-5): DGGITQSPKYLFRKEGQNVTLSCEQNLNHDAMYWYRQDPGQGLRLIYYSQIVNDFQKGDIAEGYSVSREKKESFPLTVTSAQKNPTAFYLCASSPRTGDNSQPQHFGDGTRLSIL.

The V gene is TRBV6-6, the J gene TRBJ1-2; D is perhaps TRBD1 (5 bases). The CDR3 has 14 residues. Germline values: CDR1 MNHNY, CDR2 SVGAGI (reference sequence). V was shortened by 2 bases and J by 8 bases, with 15 bases between the two germline ends. CDR3 sequence: CASSYDRQLLGYTF. CDR3 DNA: TGTGCCAGCAGTTACGATCGACAGCTCTTGGGCTACACCTTC.

The rearrangement links TRBV28 to TRBJ2-1; D is unclear. The CDR3 is 14 residues long. Trimming removed 5 bases from V and 0 bases from J, with 8 bases in between. CDR1 is MDHEN, CDR2 SYDVKM, per germline. CDR3 sequence (DNA): TGTGCCAGCAGTCGCCCGAGCTCCTACAATGAGCAGTTCTTC. Translated: CASSRPSSYNEQFF. Filled out from reference TRBV28 and TRBJ2-1, the complete variable domain reads DVKVTQSSRYLVKRTGEKVFLECVQDMDHENMFWYRQDPGLGLRLIYFSYDVKMKEKGDIPEGYSVSREKKERFSLILESASTNQTSMYLCASSRPSSYNEQFFGPGTRLTVL.

This clone was seen a few times. This CDR3 is CASRTQEGNEQYF. DNA for the CDR3: TGCGCCAGCAGGACACAGGAGGGCAACGAGCAGTACTTC. V and J are TRBV5-1 and TRBJ2-7; D perhaps matches TRBD2 (6 bases). CDR3 length: 13 residues. Germline V gene sequence: CDR1 SGHRS, CDR2 YFSETQ. Between the trimmed V and J ends, which lost 5 bases and 5 bases, there was a span of 14 bases. Looking up the rest from reference TRBV5-1 and TRBJ2-7 gives the full variable domain: KAGVTQTPRYLIKTRGQQVTLSCSPISGHRSVSWYQQTPGQGLQFLFEYFSETQRNKGNFPGRFSGRQFSNSRSEMNVSTLELGDSALYLCASRTQEGNEQYFGPGTRLTVT.

The gene calls are TRBV14 and TRBJ1-2; 8 bases agree with TRBD1. The trim removed 0 bases at V and 4 bases at J, leaving 4 bases unmatched. Germline V gene sequence: CDR1 SGHDN, CDR2 FVKESK. CDR3 length: 15 residues. This CDR3 reads CASSQDRGLVYGYTF. The CDR3 bases are TGTGCCAGCAGCCAAGACAGGGGGCTTGTCTATGGCTACACCTTC.

This clone came up a few times. This chain joins TRBV4-1 and TRBJ2-2, with D unclear. This CDR3 comprises 16 residues. Trimming took off 4 bases at V and 6 bases at J, with 18 bases between the two ends. Germline-derived CDR1 and CDR2 are MGHRA and YSYEKL. DNA for the CDR3: TGCGCCAGCAGCCTTACCCCCCCGTCAGTTGCCGGGGAGCTGTTTTTT. Amino acids: CASSLTPPSVAGELFF.

This clone has only one observation. V and J are TRBV11-3 and TRBJ2-7; tentative D call: TRBD2 (6 bases). Germline CDR1 SGHNT, CDR2 YENEEA. The CDR3 has 14 residues. The V end lost 3 bases, the J end lost 3 bases, and 12 bases lay between the germline ends. DNA of the CDR3: TGTGCCAGCAGCTTGGAGGGGCACCACTACGAGCAGTACTTC. This gives the protein CASSLEGHHYEQYF.

The rearrangement links TRBV13 to TRBJ2-5; TRBD1 matches 7 bases. The DNA end lines up better with TRBJ2-7; the J call may be wrong. Germline V gene data show CDR1 as PRHDT and CDR2 as FYEKMQ (reference sequence). This CDR3 has 14 residues. Here the CDR3 reads CASSSRRTGYEQYF. For the CDR3, the DNA is TGTGCCAGCAGCTCGAGGCGGACAGGTTACGAGCAGTACTTC.

This rearrangement joins TRBV6-6 to TRBJ2-7; D may be TRBD2 (5 bases). Trimming shortened V by 2 bases and J by 3 bases, and 8 bases separated the two germline ends. The germline gives CDR1 MNHNY, CDR2 SVGAGI (reference sequence). The CDR3 is made up of 13 amino acids. The CDR3 spells CASSYATNYEQYF. CDR3 nucleotides: TGTGCCAGCAGTTACGCGACTAACTACGAGCAGTACTTC.

The chain links TRBV30 to TRBJ2-1; 12 nucleotides line up with TRBD2. The length of the CDR3 is 13 residues. After removal of 0 bases from V and 15 bases from J, the junction contained 6 bases not matched to a gene. In germline, CDR1 is GTSNPN, CDR2 SVGIG (reference sequence). CDR3: CAWSVHLAGGPFF. DNA of the CDR3: TGTGCCTGGAGTGTACACCTAGCGGGAGGGCCGTTCTTC.

The V gene is TRBV28, the J gene TRBJ1-5, with no clear D. Germline lookup yields CDR1 MDHEN and CDR2 SYDVKM. The V and J ends lost 4 bases and 0 bases respectively, with 10 bases between them. CDR3 size: 15 residues. CDR3 bases: TGTGCCAGCAGTTCCGCGGGGTATAGCAATCAGCCCCAGCATTTT. It specifies CASSSAGYSNQPQHF.

This clone was detected a few times. The chain links TRBV6-4 to TRBJ2-1; possible D gene TRBD1, 6 bases. Germline-derived CDR1 and CDR2 are MRHNA and SNTAGT. Trimming took 3 bases from V and 9 from J, leaving 12 bases between them. The CDR3 is 13 amino acids. The CDR3 DNA follows: TGTGCCAGCAGTGAAAGGGGGACGGGTGAGCAGTTCTTC. Encoded protein: CASSERGTGEQFF.

The chain carries TRBV11-2 and TRBJ2-1, with 8 bases matching TRBD2. The CDR3 consists of 13 residues. Trimming took 5 bases from V and 13 from J; bases not matched to a gene: 10. Germline loops: CDR1 SGHAT, CDR2 FQNNGV. The chain's CDR3 is CASSPLEAGGQFF. CDR3 DNA: TGTGCCAGCAGCCCGCTGGAGGCGGGGGGTCAGTTCTTC.

This sequence joins TRBV18 and TRBJ2-7, with 13 positions matching TRBD2. Germline CDR1 reads KGHSH; CDR2 reads LQKENI. The junction had 4 bases not matched to a gene; V was cut back by 6 bases and J by 5 bases. The CDR3 is made up of 14 amino acids. The chain's CDR3 is CASSLGTSGDEQYF. CDR3 DNA: TGTGCCAGCTCGTTAGGGACTAGCGGGGACGAGCAGTACTTC.

CDR3 residues: CASSPRTGANNQPQHF. In DNA form, the CDR3 reads TGTGCCAGCAGCCCGAGGACAGGGGCGAACAATCAGCCCCAGCATTTT. The rearrangement uses TRBV7-8 and TRBJ1-5; TRBD1 matches at 9 bases. V shed 5 bases and J 3 bases; nucleotides not matched to a gene: 8. Per germline, CDR1 SGHVS and CDR2 FQNEAQ. The CDR3 runs 16 residues.

In DNA, the CDR3 is TGCAGCGTGGGACCGGGACAGATAAACACTGAAGCTTTCTTT. It codes for CSVGPGQINTEAFF. The rearrangement uses TRBV29-1 and TRBJ1-1, with TRBD1 matching over 7 bases. CDR3 length: 14 residues. Per the germline V gene, CDR1 is SQVTM and CDR2 is ANQGSEA. Germline trimming cut 6 bases from V and 2 bases from J; bases unmatched to any gene: 9.

The chain's CDR3 is CASGGDYSNQPQHF. In DNA form, the CDR3 reads TGTGCCAGCGGCGGGGATTATAGCAATCAGCCCCAGCATTTT. This chain connects TRBV5-8 to TRBJ1-5; no firm D call. CDR1 SGHTS and CDR2 YDEGEE come from the germline V gene. The length of the CDR3 is 14 residues. V was cut by 7 bases and J by 0 bases, with 11 bases left in between.